The rows below give T cell receptor beta chains drawn from one sample of a study of blood T cell repertoires in COVID-19. TCRdb keeps only in-frame clones here, not all; method: immunoSEQ multiplex PCR. The data contain 220,000 or so clones, 65% to 85% of them seen just once; the ten biggest clones take up less than 7%. Sequencing was done on a sample of PBMCs or T cells enriched from blood (not recorded which). The receptors derive from a woman aged 40 to 50 who had recovered from COVID-19. CDR3s include the opening cysteine and the closing phenylalanine or tryptophan. Each record gives: D gene, J gene, CDR3 length, V gene, clone size, CDR3 DNA, CDR3 protein. D genes are given only for firm matches. Some rows have no size entry. The others give once, few or many, or a class for an expanded clone.

D gene: -
J gene: TRBJ2-7
CDR3 length: 13
V gene: TRBV7-8
clone size: -
CDR3 DNA: TGTGCCAGCAGCTTTGACACCTCCTACGAGCAGTACTTC
CDR3 protein: CASSFDTSYEQYF

D gene: -
J gene: TRBJ2-5
CDR3 length: 11
V gene: TRBV28
clone size: -
CDR3 DNA: TGTGCCAGCAGTTCTCGAGAGACCCAGTACTTC
CDR3 protein: CASSSRETQYF

D gene: -
J gene: TRBJ1-2
CDR3 length: 13
V gene: TRBV19
clone size: once
CDR3 DNA: TGTGCCAGTAGTATCGGGGGATTGTATGGCTACACCTTC
CDR3 protein: CASSIGGLYGYTF

D gene: TRBD1
J gene: TRBJ1-4
CDR3 length: 15
V gene: TRBV19
clone size: -
CDR3 DNA: TGTGCCAGTAGTATGGACAGGGCATCTAATGAAAAACTGTTTTTT
CDR3 protein: CASSMDRASNEKLFF

D gene: TRBD2
J gene: TRBJ2-2
CDR3 length: 15
V gene: TRBV27
clone size: -
CDR3 DNA: TGTGCCAGCAGTTTATATAGCGGGAGGGTCGGGGAGCTGTTTTTT
CDR3 protein: CASSLYSGRVGELFF

D gene: -
J gene: TRBJ2-3
CDR3 length: 13
V gene: TRBV5-1
clone size: -
CDR3 DNA: TGCGCCAGCAATCCCGTCCCGGGAGATACGCAGTATTTT
CDR3 protein: CASNPVPGDTQYF

D gene: -
J gene: TRBJ2-1
CDR3 length: 11
V gene: TRBV24-1
clone size: once
CDR3 DNA: TGTGCCACCAGTGATCCTGGCGGCACGATCTTC
CDR3 protein: CATSDPGGTIF

D gene: -
J gene: TRBJ2-7
CDR3 length: 12
V gene: TRBV28
clone size: once
CDR3 DNA: TGTGCCAGCAGTTTAGGGCCGTTCGAGCAGTACTTC
CDR3 protein: CASSLGPFEQYF

D gene: TRBD1
J gene: TRBJ1-2
CDR3 length: 15
V gene: TRBV28
clone size: -
CDR3 DNA: TGTGCCAGCAGTTCTACAGGGGAGATAGGCTATGGCTACACCTTC
CDR3 protein: CASSSTGEIGYGYTF

D gene: -
J gene: TRBJ1-2
CDR3 length: 12
V gene: TRBV4-3
clone size: -
CDR3 DNA: TGCGCCAGCAGCCAGGAGGGCTATGGCTACACCTTC
CDR3 protein: CASSQEGYGYTF

D gene: TRBD1
J gene: TRBJ2-5
CDR3 length: 11
V gene: TRBV29-1
clone size: -
CDR3 DNA: TGCAGCGTTGGCAGGGGGGAGACCCAGTACTTC
CDR3 protein: CSVGRGETQYF

D gene: TRBD1
J gene: TRBJ2-5
CDR3 length: 15
V gene: TRBV7-2
clone size: -
CDR3 DNA: TGTGCCAGCAGCTTCCGGACAGGGGCGGCGGAGACCCAGTACTTC
CDR3 protein: CASSFRTGAAETQYF

D gene: -
J gene: TRBJ1-3
CDR3 length: 15
V gene: TRBV6-1
clone size: -
CDR3 DNA: TGTGCCAGCAGTGAAAATGGCCTCTCTGGAAACACCATATATTTT
CDR3 protein: CASSENGLSGNTIYF

D gene: -
J gene: TRBJ1-6
CDR3 length: 13
V gene: TRBV5-6
clone size: few
CDR3 DNA: TGTGCCAGCAGCGGATGGGGCACGTCACCCCTCCACTTT
CDR3 protein: CASSGWGTSPLHF

D gene: -
J gene: TRBJ2-1
CDR3 length: 15
V gene: TRBV9
clone size: -
CDR3 DNA: TGTGCCAGCAGCGTAGTTAGCGGAGGGGGCTATGAGCAGTTCTTC
CDR3 protein: CASSVVSGGGYEQFF

D gene: TRBD1
J gene: TRBJ2-2
CDR3 length: 16
V gene: TRBV29-1
clone size: few
CDR3 DNA: TGCAGCGTTTTAGGGAGGACAGGGCCGAACACCGGGGAGCTGTTTTTT
CDR3 protein: CSVLGRTGPNTGELFF

D gene: -
J gene: TRBJ2-3
CDR3 length: 14
V gene: TRBV15
clone size: -
CDR3 DNA: TGTGCCACCAGCAGGCCCGGGACTACAGATACGCAGTATTTT
CDR3 protein: CATSRPGTTDTQYF

D gene: TRBD2
J gene: TRBJ2-1
CDR3 length: 15
V gene: TRBV7-8
clone size: -
CDR3 DNA: TGTGCCAGCAGCTCTCGACTAGCCAAGTACAATGAGCAGTTCTTC
CDR3 protein: CASSSRLAKYNEQFF

D gene: -
J gene: TRBJ1-1
CDR3 length: 17
V gene: TRBV4-1
clone size: few
CDR3 DNA: TGCGCCAGCAGCCAAGGGGGCATGGGACAACTGAACACTGAAGCTTTCTTT
CDR3 protein: CASSQGGMGQLNTEAFF

D gene: -
J gene: TRBJ2-2
CDR3 length: 15
V gene: TRBV5-1
clone size: -
CDR3 DNA: TGCGCCAGCAGCGAACTACAGGGGAACACCGGGGAGCTGTTTTTT
CDR3 protein: CASSELQGNTGELFF

D gene: TRBD1
J gene: TRBJ1-4
CDR3 length: 15
V gene: TRBV5-1
clone size: -
CDR3 DNA: TGCGCCAGCAGCCTAGGGACAGCAACTAATGAAAAACTGTTTTTT
CDR3 protein: CASSLGTATNEKLFF

D gene: TRBD1
J gene: TRBJ2-7
CDR3 length: 13
V gene: TRBV18
clone size: -
CDR3 DNA: TGTGCCAGCTCACCAGCAACCGGGACAGCAGCCTACTTC
CDR3 protein: CASSPATGTAAYF

D gene: -
J gene: TRBJ2-7
CDR3 length: 11
V gene: TRBV28
clone size: -
CDR3 DNA: TGTGCCAGCAGTTTTAACCGGGAGCAGTACTTC
CDR3 protein: CASSFNREQYF

D gene: TRBD1
J gene: TRBJ1-5
CDR3 length: 15
V gene: TRBV3-1/TRBV3-2
clone size: -
CDR3 DNA: TGTGCCAGCAGCCAGGGACAGGGGGATTTTCAGCCCCAGCATTTT
CDR3 protein: CASSQGQGDFQPQHF

D gene: TRBD1
J gene: TRBJ1-6
CDR3 length: 15
V gene: TRBV11-3
clone size: -
CDR3 DNA: TGTGCCAGCAGCTCGCGGGACAGCAACAATTCACCCCTCCACTTT
CDR3 protein: CASSSRDSNNSPLHF

D gene: TRBD1
J gene: TRBJ1-1
CDR3 length: 14
V gene: TRBV11-2
clone size: -
CDR3 DNA: TGTGCCAGCAGCTCACAGGGGGAAATCACTGAAGCTTTCTTT
CDR3 protein: CASSSQGEITEAFF

D gene: -
J gene: TRBJ1-6
CDR3 length: 13
V gene: TRBV12-3/TRBV12-4
clone size: -
CDR3 DNA: TGTGCCAGCACCCGGGGGGGGAATTCACCCCTCCACTTT
CDR3 protein: CASTRGGNSPLHF

D gene: -
J gene: TRBJ2-1
CDR3 length: 15
V gene: TRBV28
clone size: -
CDR3 DNA: TGTGCCAGCAACACGCCCGTACTAGGGGGCAATGAGCAGTTCTTC
CDR3 protein: CASNTPVLGGNEQFF

D gene: -
J gene: TRBJ2-3
CDR3 length: 13
V gene: TRBV7-2
clone size: -
CDR3 DNA: TGTGCCAGCAGCTTCGAAGCCACAGATACGCAGTATTTT
CDR3 protein: CASSFEATDTQYF

D gene: -
J gene: TRBJ2-2
CDR3 length: 15
V gene: TRBV7-2
clone size: -
CDR3 DNA: TGTGCCAGCAGCTTAGAGGGACACTACACCGGGGAGCTGTTTTTT
CDR3 protein: CASSLEGHYTGELFF

D gene: -
J gene: TRBJ1-2
CDR3 length: 16
V gene: TRBV13
clone size: -
CDR3 DNA: TGTGCCAGCAGCTTAGTCTGGATGGGACATCCGTATGGCTACACCTTC
CDR3 protein: CASSLVWMGHPYGYTF

D gene: -
J gene: TRBJ1-5
CDR3 length: 12
V gene: TRBV11-2
clone size: few
CDR3 DNA: TGTGCCAGCAGCCCGGAGGATCAGCCCCAGCATTTT
CDR3 protein: CASSPEDQPQHF

D gene: TRBD1
J gene: TRBJ2-2
CDR3 length: 15
V gene: TRBV30
clone size: -
CDR3 DNA: TGTGCCTGGAGTGGCCGGGACAGGGTGCCCGGGGAGCTGTTTTTT
CDR3 protein: CAWSGRDRVPGELFF

D gene: TRBD1
J gene: TRBJ2-3
CDR3 length: 15
V gene: TRBV25-1
clone size: -
CDR3 DNA: TGTGCCAGCAGTAGACAGGGGGGAAGCACAGATACGCAGTATTTT
CDR3 protein: CASSRQGGSTDTQYF

D gene: TRBD2
J gene: TRBJ2-1
CDR3 length: 12
V gene: TRBV12-5
clone size: many
CDR3 DNA: TGTGCTAGTGGTTTTAGCGGGAGGGAGCGGTTCTTC
CDR3 protein: CASGFSGRERFF

D gene: -
J gene: TRBJ2-1
CDR3 length: 13
V gene: TRBV5-4
clone size: -
CDR3 DNA: TGTGCCAGCAGCTTGTACTTATACAATGAGCAGTTCTTC
CDR3 protein: CASSLYLYNEQFF

D gene: -
J gene: TRBJ2-5
CDR3 length: 13
V gene: TRBV7-2
clone size: -
CDR3 DNA: TGTGCCAGCAGCTTCCGCCAAGCCCCCACCCAGTACTTC
CDR3 protein: CASSFRQAPTQYF

D gene: -
J gene: TRBJ1-2
CDR3 length: 13
V gene: TRBV12-5
clone size: -
CDR3 DNA: TGTGCTAGTGGTTTGTCAGGGTTTGATGGCTACACCTTC
CDR3 protein: CASGLSGFDGYTF

D gene: -
J gene: TRBJ1-2
CDR3 length: 15
V gene: TRBV5-4
clone size: -
CDR3 DNA: TGTGCCAGCAGCTTGCTTACAGGGACTAACTATGGCTACACCTTC
CDR3 protein: CASSLLTGTNYGYTF

D gene: TRBD1
J gene: TRBJ1-2
CDR3 length: 14
V gene: TRBV5-1
clone size: few
CDR3 DNA: TGCGCCAGCAGCTTGGCGGGACAGAGCTATGGCTACACCTTC
CDR3 protein: CASSLAGQSYGYTF

D gene: -
J gene: TRBJ2-5
CDR3 length: 15
V gene: TRBV27
clone size: -
CDR3 DNA: TGTGCCAGCAGCCGAGGACCGGGGAGGAGTGGGACCCAGTACTTC
CDR3 protein: CASSRGPGRSGTQYF

D gene: -
J gene: TRBJ1-5
CDR3 length: 14
V gene: TRBV6-5
clone size: once
CDR3 DNA: TGTGCCAGCAGTTACTCTCGGGGATATCAGCCCCAGCATTTT
CDR3 protein: CASSYSRGYQPQHF

D gene: TRBD2
J gene: TRBJ2-1
CDR3 length: 15
V gene: TRBV7-9
clone size: -
CDR3 DNA: TGTGCCGGCAGCTTTGTGGCTAGCGGGAAGTCTGAGCAGTTCTTC
CDR3 protein: CAGSFVASGKSEQFF

D gene: -
J gene: TRBJ2-2
CDR3 length: 13
V gene: TRBV5-1
clone size: -
CDR3 DNA: TGCGCCAGCAGCGAAGGGACTACCGGGGAGCTGTTTTTT
CDR3 protein: CASSEGTTGELFF

D gene: -
J gene: TRBJ1-1
CDR3 length: 12
V gene: TRBV29-1
clone size: -
CDR3 DNA: TGCAGCGTTCGCAGGGAAGCCACTGAAGCTTTCTTT
CDR3 protein: CSVRREATEAFF